This TCR beta chain derives from a study of identifying expanded T cells in peripheral blood. This CDR3 is 17 amino acids long. After removal of 1 base from V and 5 bases from J, the junction contained 4 bases not matched to a gene. Germline CDR1 is KGHSH and CDR2 is LQKENI. A remark on this clone: Its antigen is undetermined.

Measured with immunoSEQ multiplex PCR; TCRdb has only the in-frame clones, and not every one. The sample yields 55,000 to 75,000 clones, around 87% seen once. General study points: Variance in clone template counts between two-week samples significantly increased with total template count across all healthy donors. Technical replicates showed around 1.2 changed clones; two weeks around 15; four weeks 19.

The gene calls are TRBV18 and TRBJ2-1, with TRBD2 matching over 14 bases. Sequencing input: blood. The source is a person between 18 and 69 years old in good health. CDR3 sequence reads: CASSPLTSGGADNEQFF. The CDR3 nucleotides are TGTGCCAGCTCACCACTGACTAGCGGGGGGGCCGACAATGAGCAGTTCTTC.